This T cell receptor (beta chain) was documented in a study of cytomegalovirus exposure and HLA in healthy donors. Study-level information: The same platform was used for the roughly 120 validation repertoires as for the 666 first-cohort repertoires, as reported in a later analysis. Regarding the study as a whole: Cytomegalovirus association was assigned to about 150 TCR beta chains. Three of the chains that were CMV-associated were confirmed in vitro to be specific for CMV antigens. A classifier reportedly called cytomegalovirus status with high sensitivity and specificity.

The CDR3 runs 13 residues. V was clipped by 3 bases and J by 5 bases, with 7 bases between them. The V gene's germline CDR1 is SGHTA and CDR2 FQGTGA. Clones were sequenced by immunoSEQ multiplex PCR, and TCRdb holds only the in-frame ones, with some missing. This sample has some 150,000 clones; approximately 89% occur once, and the top ten carry around 9%. A remark on this clone: The antigen is unknown.

The sample consisted of PBMCs. The receptor comes from a woman under 30 in good health and CMV-seropositive. The chain couples TRBV7-3 to TRBJ2-2; the D gene is possibly TRBD1 (5 bases). The CDR3 region has the DNA TGTGCCAGCAGCTTTCCAGGGACCGGGGAGCTGTTTTTT. It specifies CASSFPGTGELFF.